Detailed here is one T cell receptor beta chain. CDR1 and CDR2 from the germline V gene are SGDLS and YYNGEE. Germline trimming cut 3 bases from V and 8 bases from J; bases unmatched to any gene: 4. The CDR3 has 13 amino acids. The entry originates in a study of blood T cell repertoires in COVID-19. The table came from immunoSEQ multiplex PCR; TCRdb's copy has only in-frame clones and leaves some out. The repertoire holds around 240,000 clones, with roughly 88% as singletons. The chain joins TRBV9 to TRBJ1-2; 10 nucleotides line up with TRBD1. This clonotype was obtained from a woman aged 35 to 49 who had recovered from COVID-19. What was sequenced was peripheral blood. CDR3 in amino acids: CASSGQGAQGYTF. CDR3 nucleotide sequence: TGTGCCAGCAGCGGACAGGGGGCCCAGGGCTACACCTTC.